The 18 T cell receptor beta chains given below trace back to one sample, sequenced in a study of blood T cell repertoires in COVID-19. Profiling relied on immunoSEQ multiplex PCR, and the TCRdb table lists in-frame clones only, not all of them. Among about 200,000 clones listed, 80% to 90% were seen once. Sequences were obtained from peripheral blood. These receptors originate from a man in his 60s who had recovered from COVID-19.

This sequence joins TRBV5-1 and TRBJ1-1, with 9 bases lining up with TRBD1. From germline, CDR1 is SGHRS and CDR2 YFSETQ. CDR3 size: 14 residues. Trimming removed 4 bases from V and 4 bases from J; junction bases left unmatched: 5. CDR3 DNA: TGCGCCAGCAGCATGGGACAGGGAGGCACTGAAGCTTTCTTT. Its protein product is CASSMGQGGTEAFF. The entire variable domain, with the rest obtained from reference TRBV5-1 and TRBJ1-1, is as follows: KAGVTQTPRYLIKTRGQQVTLSCSPISGHRSVSWYQQTPGQGLQFLFEYFSETQRNKGNFPGRFSGRQFSNSRSEMNVSTLELGDSALYLCASSMGQGGTEAFFGQGTRLTVV.

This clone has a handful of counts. Here the CDR3 reads CASSILRPGTGGGNEQFF. The DNA for the CDR3 is TGTGCCAGTAGTATACTCCGCCCCGGGACAGGAGGGGGCAATGAGCAGTTCTTC. The J gene is TRBJ2-1, the V gene TRBV19; 8 bases align to TRBD1. Germline loops: CDR1 LNHDA, CDR2 SQIVND (reference sequence). This CDR3 region has 18 residues. V was clipped by 2 bases and J by 6 bases; unmatched bases: 15.

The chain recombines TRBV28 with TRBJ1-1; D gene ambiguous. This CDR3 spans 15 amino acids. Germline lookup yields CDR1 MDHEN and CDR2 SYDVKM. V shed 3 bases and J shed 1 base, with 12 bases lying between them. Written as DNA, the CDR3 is TGTGCCAGCAGTTTCTTCCCCCCGGGGAACACTGAAGCTTTCTTT. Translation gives CASSFFPPGNTEAFF.

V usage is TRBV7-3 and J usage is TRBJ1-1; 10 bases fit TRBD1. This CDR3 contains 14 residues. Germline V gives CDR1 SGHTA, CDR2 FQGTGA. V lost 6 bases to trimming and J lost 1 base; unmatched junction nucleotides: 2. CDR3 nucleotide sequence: TGTGCCAGCAGGGGACAGGGGCAGAACACTGAAGCTTTCTTT. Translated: CASRGQGQNTEAFF.

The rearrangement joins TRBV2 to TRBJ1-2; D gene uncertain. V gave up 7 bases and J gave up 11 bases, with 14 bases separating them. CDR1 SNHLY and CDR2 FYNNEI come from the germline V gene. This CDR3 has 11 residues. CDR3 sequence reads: CASILLRAYTF. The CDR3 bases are TGTGCCAGCATCTTATTGAGGGCTTACACCTTC.

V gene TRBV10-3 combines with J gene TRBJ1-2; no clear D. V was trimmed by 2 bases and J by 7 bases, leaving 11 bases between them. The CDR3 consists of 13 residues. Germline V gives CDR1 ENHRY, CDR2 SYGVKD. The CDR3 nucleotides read TGTGCCATCAGTGAGGGCACCGCTCGTGGCTACACCTTC. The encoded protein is CAISEGTARGYTF.

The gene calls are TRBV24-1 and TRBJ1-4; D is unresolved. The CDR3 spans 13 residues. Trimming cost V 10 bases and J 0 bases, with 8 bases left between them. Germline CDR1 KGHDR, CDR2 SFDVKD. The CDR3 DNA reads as TGTGCCACTCGGAGTGCAACTAATGAAAAACTGTTTTTT. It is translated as CATRSATNEKLFF.

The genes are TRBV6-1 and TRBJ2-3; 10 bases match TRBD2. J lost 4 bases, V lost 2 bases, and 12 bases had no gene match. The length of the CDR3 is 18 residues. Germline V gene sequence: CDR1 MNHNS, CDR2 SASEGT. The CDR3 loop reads CASSELGAGGLRPDTQYF. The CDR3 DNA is TGTGCCAGCAGTGAACTTGGAGCGGGGGGGCTTCGGCCAGATACGCAGTATTTT.

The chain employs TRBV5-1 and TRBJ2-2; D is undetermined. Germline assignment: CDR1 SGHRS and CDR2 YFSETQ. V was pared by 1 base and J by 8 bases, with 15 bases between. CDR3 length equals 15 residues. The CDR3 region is CASSLKSASAGELFF. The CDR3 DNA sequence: TGCGCCAGCAGCTTGAAGTCAGCGTCAGCTGGGGAGCTGTTTTTT.

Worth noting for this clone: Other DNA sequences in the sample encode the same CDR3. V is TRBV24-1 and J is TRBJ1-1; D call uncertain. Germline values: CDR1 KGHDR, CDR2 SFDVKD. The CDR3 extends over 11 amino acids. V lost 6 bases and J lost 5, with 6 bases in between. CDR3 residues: CATSRGTEAFF. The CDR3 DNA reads TGTGCCACCAGTCGAGGAACTGAAGCTTTCTTT.

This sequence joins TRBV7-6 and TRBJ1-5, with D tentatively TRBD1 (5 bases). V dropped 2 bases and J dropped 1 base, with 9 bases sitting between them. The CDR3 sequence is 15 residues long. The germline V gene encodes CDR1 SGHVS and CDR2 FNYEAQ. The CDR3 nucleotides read TGTGCCAGCAGCTTAACCAGGGTAAGCAATCAGCCCCAGCATTTT. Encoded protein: CASSLTRVSNQPQHF.

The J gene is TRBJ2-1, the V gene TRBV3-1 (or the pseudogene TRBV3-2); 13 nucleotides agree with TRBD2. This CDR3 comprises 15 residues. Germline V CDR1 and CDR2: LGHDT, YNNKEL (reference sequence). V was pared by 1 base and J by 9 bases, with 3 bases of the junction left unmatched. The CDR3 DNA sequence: TGTGCCAGCAGCCAAGCGGGACTAGCGGGAATTGAGCAGTTCTTC. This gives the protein CASSQAGLAGIEQFF.

The CDR3 bases are TGTGCCAGCAGCCAGGGGATAGGAGAGACCCAGTACTTC. Translating it yields CASSQGIGETQYF. This rearrangement joins TRBV6-5 to TRBJ2-5, with D possibly being TRBD1 (6 bases). The V gene's germline CDR1 is MNHEY and CDR2 SVGAGI. CDR3 size: 13 residues. V lost 6 bases and J 4 bases, leaving 12 bases between the germline ends.

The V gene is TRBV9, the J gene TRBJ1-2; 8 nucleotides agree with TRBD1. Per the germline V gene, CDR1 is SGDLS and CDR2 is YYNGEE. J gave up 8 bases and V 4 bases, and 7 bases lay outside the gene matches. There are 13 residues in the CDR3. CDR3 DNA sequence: TGTGCCAGCAGCTTGTCAGGGGGCGCAGGCTACACCTTC. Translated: CASSLSGGAGYTF. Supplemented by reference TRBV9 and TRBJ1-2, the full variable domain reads DSGVTQTPKHLITATGQRVTLRCSPRSGDLSVYWYQQSLDQGLQFLIQYYNGEERAKGNILERFSAQQFPDLHSELNLSSLELGDSALYFCASSLSGGAGYTFGSGTRLTVV.

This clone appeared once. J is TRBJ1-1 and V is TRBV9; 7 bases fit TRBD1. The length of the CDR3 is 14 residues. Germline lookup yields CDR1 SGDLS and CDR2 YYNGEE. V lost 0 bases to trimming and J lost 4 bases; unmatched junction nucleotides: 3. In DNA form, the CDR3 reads TGTGCCAGCAGCGTAGGACAGGGATTCACTGAAGCTTTCTTT. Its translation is CASSVGQGFTEAFF.

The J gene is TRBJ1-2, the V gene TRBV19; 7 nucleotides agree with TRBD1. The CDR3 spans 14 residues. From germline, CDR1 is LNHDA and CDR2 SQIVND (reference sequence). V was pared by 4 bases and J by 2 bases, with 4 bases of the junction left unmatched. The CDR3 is CASSTRQGNYGYTF. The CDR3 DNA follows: TGTGCCAGTAGTACGCGACAGGGAAACTATGGCTACACCTTC. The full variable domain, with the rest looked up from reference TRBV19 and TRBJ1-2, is DGGITQSPKYLFRKEGQNVTLSCEQNLNHDAMYWYRQDPGQGLRLIYYSQIVNDFQKGDIAEGYSVSREKKESFPLTVTSAQKNPTAFYLCASSTRQGNYGYTFGSGTRLTVV.

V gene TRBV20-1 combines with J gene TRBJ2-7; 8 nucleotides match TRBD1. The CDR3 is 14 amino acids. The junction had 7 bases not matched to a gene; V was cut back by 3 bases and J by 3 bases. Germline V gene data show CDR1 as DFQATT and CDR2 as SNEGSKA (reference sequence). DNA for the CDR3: TGCAGTGCTAGTCCAGGGACAGGCGGCTACGAGCAGTACTTC. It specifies CSASPGTGGYEQYF.

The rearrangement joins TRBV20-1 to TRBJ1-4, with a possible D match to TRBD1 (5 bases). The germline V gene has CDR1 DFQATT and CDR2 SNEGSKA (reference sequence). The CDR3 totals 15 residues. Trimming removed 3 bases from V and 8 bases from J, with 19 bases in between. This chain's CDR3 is CSASPLVGRKEKLFF. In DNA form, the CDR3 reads TGCAGTGCTAGTCCCCTGGTGGGGCGTAAGGAAAAACTGTTTTTT.